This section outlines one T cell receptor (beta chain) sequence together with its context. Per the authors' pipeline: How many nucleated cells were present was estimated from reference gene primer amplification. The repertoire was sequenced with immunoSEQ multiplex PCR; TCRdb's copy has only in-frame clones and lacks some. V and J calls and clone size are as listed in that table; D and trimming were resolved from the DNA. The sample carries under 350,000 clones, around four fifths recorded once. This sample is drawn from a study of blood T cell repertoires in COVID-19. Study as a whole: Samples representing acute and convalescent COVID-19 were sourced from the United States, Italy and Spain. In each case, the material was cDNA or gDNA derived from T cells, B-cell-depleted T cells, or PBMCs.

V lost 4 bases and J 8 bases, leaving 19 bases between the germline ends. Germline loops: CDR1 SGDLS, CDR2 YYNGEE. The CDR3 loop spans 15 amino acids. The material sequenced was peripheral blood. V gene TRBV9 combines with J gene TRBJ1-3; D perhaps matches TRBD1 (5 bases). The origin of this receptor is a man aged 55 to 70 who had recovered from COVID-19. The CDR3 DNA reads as TGTGCCAGCAGCTCCAGGGAGGGACGTGGCCACACCATATATTTT. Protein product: CASSSREGRGHTIYF.